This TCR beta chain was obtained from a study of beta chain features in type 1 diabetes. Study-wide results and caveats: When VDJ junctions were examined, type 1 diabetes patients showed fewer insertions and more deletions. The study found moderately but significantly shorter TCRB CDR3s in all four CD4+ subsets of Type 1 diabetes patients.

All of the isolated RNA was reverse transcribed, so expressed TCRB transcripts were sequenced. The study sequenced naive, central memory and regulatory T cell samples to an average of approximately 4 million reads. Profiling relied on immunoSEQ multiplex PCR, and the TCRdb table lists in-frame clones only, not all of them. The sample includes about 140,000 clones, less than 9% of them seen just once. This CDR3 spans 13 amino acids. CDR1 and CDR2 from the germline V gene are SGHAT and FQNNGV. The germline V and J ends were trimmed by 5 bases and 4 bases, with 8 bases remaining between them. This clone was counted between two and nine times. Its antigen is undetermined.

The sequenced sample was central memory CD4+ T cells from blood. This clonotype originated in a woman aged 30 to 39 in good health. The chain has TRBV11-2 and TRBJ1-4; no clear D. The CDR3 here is CASSHINNEKLFF. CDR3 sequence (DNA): TGTGCCAGCAGCCACATCAATAATGAAAAACTGTTTTTT.